A selection of T cell receptor beta chains follows, all from one sample in a study of Ad26.COV2.S vaccination and SARS-CoV-2 variants. Measured with immunoSEQ multiplex PCR; TCRdb has only the in-frame clones, and not every one. The sample yields some 340,000 clones, around four fifths seen once. The sequenced sample was peripheral blood, obtained in a trial of Ad26.COV2.S vaccine versus placebo. The receptor source for this set is a person aged 18-65 years who received the Ad26.COV2.S COVID-19 vaccine or a placebo. CDR3s include the opening cysteine and the closing phenylalanine or tryptophan. D genes are given only for firm matches. A row's size may be missing; if present it is once, few, many or a size class.

cdr3_nt cdr3_aa d_call j_call v_call clone_size
TGTGCCAGCAGTCTATTCCTCCGGGACAGAGCCTCCTACGAGCAGTACTTC CASSLFLRDRASYEQYF TRBD1 TRBJ2-7 TRBV28 -
TGTGCCAGCTCACGGGAACGGACAGGGGAACAGCCCCAGCATTTT CASSRERTGEQPQHF TRBD1 TRBJ1-5 TRBV18 -
TGTGCCAGCACGCCCGGGACAGGGGGCGCGGGTACGCAGTATTTT CASTPGTGGAGTQYF TRBD1 TRBJ2-3 TRBV11-2 -
TGTGCCAGCAGTTACAGTAGCAATCAGCCCCAGCATTTT CASSYSSNQPQHF - TRBJ1-5 TRBV6-5 -
TGTGCCAGCTTCACCGGGACTTCCGAAAAACTGTTTTTT CASFTGTSEKLFF - TRBJ1-4 TRBV28 once
TGTGCCAGCAGCTCCGTCTCCGGCCGAGAGACCCAGTACTTC CASSSVSGRETQYF - TRBJ2-5 TRBV11-1 -
TGTGCCAGCAGCCTAAGGGAAACTGAAGCTTTCTTT CASSLRETEAFF - TRBJ1-1 TRBV7-2 -
TGTGCCAGCAGTTTACAAGGAACGGTAAAGCCCCAGCATTTT CASSLQGTVKPQHF - TRBJ1-5 TRBV28 -
TGTGCCAGCAGCTTAGCGGGCCTAGCGGGGGGGACAGATACGCAGTATTTT CASSLAGLAGGTDTQYF TRBD2 TRBJ2-3 TRBV7-2 -
TGTGCCATCAGGCGGGGACTAGCCCTCCAAGAGACCCAGTACTTC CAIRRGLALQETQYF TRBD2 TRBJ2-5 TRBV10-3 -
TGTGCCACCAGCAGAGATTCCGCAGGGTCAAGAGGCGAGCAGTACTTC CATSRDSAGSRGEQYF - TRBJ2-7 TRBV15 -
TGTGCCAGCAGTAATGGACGGATTCTAGTCACTGAAGCTTTCTTT CASSNGRILVTEAFF - TRBJ1-1 TRBV27 -
TGTGCCAGCAGCGTAGGCGGGGAAGGGTATGGCTACACCTTC CASSVGGEGYGYTF - TRBJ1-2 TRBV9 -
TGTGCCATCAGTGAGTCGGTGGGACTAGCACAAGAGACCCAGTACTTC CAISESVGLAQETQYF TRBD2 TRBJ2-5 TRBV10-3 -
TGTGCCAGCAGTCCTTGGGCTAGCGGGGGGGCCAAGGATGAGCAGTTCTTC CASSPWASGGAKDEQFF TRBD2 TRBJ2-1 TRBV6-6 -
TGTGCCAGCAGCGTAGCCCCCACAGATACGCAGTATTTT CASSVAPTDTQYF - TRBJ2-3 TRBV9 -
TGTGCCAGCAGGACAGGGGGTGGCACAGATACGCAGTATTTT CASRTGGGTDTQYF TRBD1 TRBJ2-3 TRBV28 -
TGTGCCAGCACCCCTCGACCCAGGGGGTTTAGAGATACGCAGTATTTT CASTPRPRGFRDTQYF TRBD1 TRBJ2-3 TRBV28 -
TGTGCCAGCAGCGTACGACAGGGCCATGATACGCAGTATTTT CASSVRQGHDTQYF TRBD1 TRBJ2-3 TRBV9 -
TGTGCCAGCAGCTCAGACAGACTGAACACTGAAGCTTTCTTT CASSSDRLNTEAFF - TRBJ1-1 TRBV7-9 few
TGTGCCAGCAGCTCGGGACGCCAGAACACTGAAGCTTTCTTT CASSSGRQNTEAFF - TRBJ1-1 TRBV27 -
TGTGCCAGTTCACAGGGTCTCACCGGGGAGCTGTTTTTT CASSQGLTGELFF - TRBJ2-2 TRBV19 -
TGTGCCACCAAAACCGACGGCGCCTGGTCGGGCTACACCTTC CATKTDGAWSGYTF - TRBJ1-2 TRBV6-5 -
TGTGCCAGCAGTTTAACACCGTACTATGGCTACACCTTC CASSLTPYYGYTF - TRBJ1-2 TRBV28 -
TGTGCCAGCAGTTTAGGGGGTGGAGAGCAGTACTTC CASSLGGGEQYF - TRBJ2-7 TRBV6-5 -
TGCGCCAGCAGCTTCGCAGCGGGGGGCGGGGGAGATACGCAGTATTTT CASSFAAGGGGDTQYF TRBD2 TRBJ2-3 TRBV5-1 -
TGCGCCAGCAGCTTGAGGGGACAGGGCGCCACCGGGGAGCTGTTTTTT CASSLRGQGATGELFF TRBD1 TRBJ2-2 TRBV5-1 -